The clone carrying this T cell receptor (delta chain) has more than one count but fewer than ten. In germline, CDR1 is TSWWSYY, CDR2 QGS. CDR3 length: 21 residues. The V and J ends lost 1 base and 1 base respectively, with 28 bases between them. These data come from a study of gamma-delta T cells after stem cell transplantation. TCRdb re-called the RT-PCR reads through CATT. The data show 3,300 or so delta-chain clones, roughly an eighth seen once. The V and J genes are TRDV1 and TRDJ1, with a tentative D call TRDD2 (7 bases). The sequenced sample was gamma-delta T cells. The sequence was obtained from a human donor. It is not recorded whose cells these are; they may come from a transplant donor. The CDR3 loop reads CALGEPFLFRGGPFGTDKLIF. In DNA, the CDR3 is TGTGCTCTTGGGGAACCCTTCCTTTTTCGTGGGGGCCCGTTTGGCACCGATAAACTCATCTTT.